The 30 T cell receptor beta chains below were found in one sample sequenced in a study of control samples from healthy donors and cancer patients. Measured with immunoSEQ multiplex PCR; TCRdb has only the in-frame clones, and not every one. The sample lists approximately 150,000 clones, roughly nine tenths occurring once. The sequencing input was blood. These receptors originate from a man younger than 35 in good health.

J is TRBJ2-4 and V is TRBV3-1 (or the pseudogene TRBV3-2); D gene unclear. The V gene's germline CDR1 is LGHDT and CDR2 YNNKEL (reference sequence). Trimming removed 1 base from V and 7 bases from J, with 11 bases in between. The CDR3 is 14 amino acids. Here the CDR3 DNA reads TGTGCCAGCAGCCAAGCACTGGTGAGGAACATTCAGTACTTC. It encodes CASSQALVRNIQYF.

This clone occurred once. The rearrangement joins TRBV19 to TRBJ2-7; tentatively, D is TRBD1 or TRBD2 (6 bases each). CDR1 LNHDA and CDR2 SQIVND come from the germline V gene (reference sequence). This CDR3 is 15 amino acids long. The V end lost 3 bases, the J end lost 2 bases, and 14 bases lay between the germline ends. CDR3 region: CASSIGGWGTYEQYF. The CDR3 nucleotides are TGTGCCAGTAGTATCGGGGGCTGGGGAACCTACGAGCAGTACTTC.

The chain joins TRBV28 to TRBJ1-4; tentative D call: TRBD1 (5 bases). V lost 11 bases to trimming and J lost 8 bases, with 21 bases between them. CDR1 is MDHEN and CDR2 is SYDVKM in the germline V gene. This CDR3 region has 14 residues. In nucleotides, the CDR3 is TGTGCCTGCGGGGGGGACCCTGGGAGGGAAAAACTGTTTTTT. Amino acids: CACGGDPGREKLFF.

The chain employs TRBV20-1 and TRBJ1-6; D is unresolved. CDR3 length: 13 amino acids. V was trimmed by 3 bases and J by 6 bases, leaving 9 bases between them. Germline CDR1 DFQATT, CDR2 SNEGSKA (reference sequence). CDR3 in DNA: TGCAGTGCTAGTGCGGCTATTAATTCACCCCTCCACTTT. It translates to CSASAAINSPLHF.

The chain couples TRBV5-1 to TRBJ1-3; tentatively, D is TRBD1 (5 bases). V gave up 4 bases and J gave up 0 bases, with 17 bases separating them. The CDR3 runs 17 residues. Germline V CDR1 and CDR2: SGHRS, YFSETQ. CDR3 residues: CASSVTGTSSSGNTIYF. The CDR3 DNA reads as TGCGCCAGCAGCGTGACCGGGACGTCAAGCTCTGGAAACACCATATATTTT.

This rearrangement joins TRBV15 to TRBJ1-2; the D is unclear. Germline CDR1 is LNHNV and CDR2 is YYDKDF (reference sequence). V was pared by 0 bases and J by 5 bases, with 22 bases between. The CDR3 sequence is 18 residues long. CDR3 region: CATSRDQVGGIFLYGYTF. Written as DNA, the CDR3 is TGTGCCACCAGCAGAGATCAAGTAGGAGGAATCTTTTTGTATGGCTACACCTTC.

Concerning this clone: The junction differs from germline at one of its ends, possibly a read error. The V and J genes are TRBV11-2 and TRBJ1-2, with 7 bases identical to TRBD1. This CDR3 is 12 amino acids long. CDR1 is SGHAT, CDR2 FQNNGV, per germline. CDR3 coding DNA: TGTGCCAGCAGCTTAGAAGGGGACAGTGTGGCCTTC. This encodes CASSLEGDSVAF.

The V gene is TRBV12-3 or TRBV12-4, the J gene TRBJ2-7, with D possibly being TRBD1 (6 bases). Trimming pared 5 bases from V and 5 bases from J, leaving 13 bases between. The length of the CDR3 is 13 residues. CDR3 region: CASSAGTSHEQYF. Written as DNA, the CDR3 is TGTGCCAGCAGTGCCGGGACATCCCACGAGCAGTACTTC.

The V and J genes are TRBV27 and TRBJ2-7; 15 nucleotides align to TRBD2. The germline V gene encodes CDR1 MNHEY and CDR2 SMNVEV (reference sequence). The CDR3 loop spans 20 amino acids. With V trimmed by 0 bases and J by 3 bases, 12 bases remained unmatched. The CDR3 nucleotides read TGTGCCAGCAGTTTATCTGGGCCGGGACTAGCGGGGGGCCGGGTCTACGAGCAGTACTTC. Its translation: CASSLSGPGLAGGRVYEQYF.

The rearrangement joins TRBV2 to TRBJ1-1; D uncertain. V gave up 4 bases and J gave up 0 bases, with 15 bases separating them. CDR1 is SNHLY and CDR2 is FYNNEI in the germline V gene. The CDR3 has 16 residues. The CDR3 nucleotides read TGTGCCAGCAGTGGGGCCGGGAATACCTTGAACACTGAAGCTTTCTTT. The encoded protein is CASSGAGNTLNTEAFF.

V usage is TRBV29-1 and J usage is TRBJ1-1, with a possible D match to TRBD1 (6 bases). Germline lookup yields CDR1 SQVTM and CDR2 ANQGSEA. This CDR3 region has 13 residues. Trimming stripped 8 bases from V and 3 bases from J, with 16 bases between. CDR3 in DNA: TGCAGCATATACAGGGATGGTTACACTGAAGCTTTCTTT. Translating gives CSIYRDGYTEAFF.

The V gene is TRBV18, the J gene TRBJ2-7; weak D call: TRBD1 (6 bases). Between the trimmed V and J ends, which lost 6 bases and 0 bases, there was a span of 9 bases. Germline CDR1 is KGHSH and CDR2 is LQKENI. The CDR3 extends over 13 amino acids. The CDR3 loop reads CASSDRTSYEQYF. The CDR3 nucleotides read TGTGCCAGCTCTGACAGGACCTCCTACGAGCAGTACTTC.

The chain links TRBV4-2 to TRBJ1-5; D is perhaps TRBD1 (6 bases). CDR1 is LGHNA and CDR2 is YNFKEQ in the germline V gene. The V and J ends lost 0 bases and 4 bases respectively, with 13 bases between them. CDR3 length equals 16 residues. The CDR3 DNA reads TGTGCCAGCAGCCAAGAAAGCGGGGGCGTAAATCAGCCCCAGCATTTT. Amino acid sequence: CASSQESGGVNQPQHF.

The CDR3 sequence is CASSPPMDYEQYF. The DNA for the CDR3 is TGTGCCAGCAGCCCTCCGATGGACTACGAGCAGTACTTC. The rearrangement joins TRBV14 to TRBJ2-7; D is uncertain. The V gene's germline CDR1 is SGHDN and CDR2 FVKESK. Deletions cut 4 bases from V and 3 bases from J, with 10 bases between. The CDR3 is made up of 13 amino acids.

The chain links TRBV6-5 to TRBJ2-2, with D possibly being TRBD1 (5 bases). Germline-derived CDR1 and CDR2 are MNHEY and SVGAGI. The CDR3 covers 13 residues. Between the trimmed V and J ends, which lost 6 bases and 4 bases, there was a span of 9 bases. CDR3 coding DNA: TGTGCCAGCAGGCTAGACAGCACCGGGGAGCTGTTTTTT. Translated: CASRLDSTGELFF.

This rearrangement joins TRBV3-1 (or the pseudogene TRBV3-2) to TRBJ2-7, with 14 bases fitting TRBD2. The CDR3 sequence is 15 residues long. Per germline, CDR1 LGHDT and CDR2 YNNKEL (reference sequence). The V gene end was trimmed by 4 bases and the J gene end by 3 bases; junction bases not matched to a gene: 2. DNA for the CDR3: TGTGCCAGCAGCCTGACTAGCGGGGGGGTCTACGAGCAGTACTTC. Residues: CASSLTSGGVYEQYF.

V is TRBV30 and J is TRBJ1-1, with D possibly TRBD1 on 6 matching bases. CDR3 length: 13 amino acids. Per germline, CDR1 GTSNPN and CDR2 SVGIG (reference sequence). Trimming left V 3 bases short and J 1 base short, with 9 bases between. DNA for the CDR3: TGTGCCTGGAGCCGGGACACGAACACTGAAGCTTTCTTT. Protein product: CAWSRDTNTEAFF.

J is TRBJ1-1 and V is TRBV7-9; 8 bases are a match to TRBD1. The CDR3 has 12 residues. CDR1 SEHNR and CDR2 FQNEAQ come from the germline V gene (reference sequence). After removal of 5 bases from V and 6 bases from J, the junction contained 2 bases not matched to a gene. CDR3 in DNA: TGTGCCAGCAGCCCACAGGGGGCTGAAGCTTTCTTT. It encodes CASSPQGAEAFF.

This clone was found once. The V and J genes are TRBV28 and TRBJ2-2; 7 bases are shared with TRBD1. The ends lost 3 bases at V and 0 bases at J; junction bases unmatched: 7. The CDR3 extends over 17 amino acids. The germline gives CDR1 MDHEN, CDR2 SYDVKM. CDR3: CASSFPLGQTNTGELFF. In DNA form, the CDR3 reads TGTGCCAGCAGTTTTCCGCTGGGACAGACGAACACCGGGGAGCTGTTTTTT.

The chain links TRBV18 to TRBJ2-1; 8 bases line up with TRBD2. Germline V CDR1 and CDR2: KGHSH, LQKENI. CDR3 size: 16 residues. V was clipped by 0 bases and J by 9 bases; unmatched bases: 10. CDR3 protein: CASSPPAGGAYGEQFF. In nucleotides, the CDR3 is TGTGCCAGCTCACCACCGGCCGGGGGGGCCTATGGTGAGCAGTTCTTC.

V gene TRBV9 combines with J gene TRBJ2-7, with 14 nucleotides matching TRBD2. CDR1 and CDR2 (germline): SGDLS, YYNGEE. This CDR3 has 19 amino acids. The V and J ends lost 2 bases and 0 bases, in that order; junction bases with no gene match: 10. The CDR3 loop is CASSVQPGTSGGRSYEQYF. The CDR3 DNA is TGTGCCAGCAGCGTTCAACCCGGGACTAGCGGGGGTCGCTCCTACGAGCAGTACTTC.

The V and J genes are TRBV5-4 and TRBJ2-4, with D perhaps matching TRBD1 (5 bases). V lost 3 bases to trimming and J lost 0 bases, with 10 bases between them. The germline V gene encodes CDR1 SGHNT and CDR2 YYREEE (reference sequence). CDR3 size: 15 residues. CDR3 sequence reads: CASSSKTVAKNIQYF. The CDR3 DNA follows: TGTGCCAGCAGCTCCAAGACAGTAGCCAAAAACATTCAGTACTTC.

The V and J genes are TRBV15 and TRBJ1-3; no definite D call. This CDR3 has 15 residues. V gave up 0 bases and J gave up 1 base, with 7 bases separating them. Germline V lookup: CDR1 LNHNV, CDR2 YYDKDF (reference sequence). The CDR3 loop is CATSRDNISGNTIYF. CDR3 bases: TGTGCCACCAGCAGAGATAATATATCTGGAAACACCATATATTTT.

The J gene is TRBJ1-4, the V gene TRBV4-1; D is unresolved. V was shortened by 4 bases and J by 8 bases, with 20 bases between the two germline ends. Germline CDR1 MGHRA, CDR2 YSYEKL. CDR3 length: 16 residues. DNA for the CDR3: TGCGCCAGCAGCCGAACCCTGGGAAACTTAAAGGAAAAACTGTTTTTT. This gives the protein CASSRTLGNLKEKLFF.

V usage is TRBV7-3 and J usage is TRBJ2-7; the D call may be TRBD1 or TRBD2 (6 bases each). The length of the CDR3 is 14 residues. Germline loops: CDR1 SGHTA, CDR2 FQGTGA. V was trimmed by 5 bases and J by 4 bases, leaving 15 bases between them. The CDR3 region is CASSPLPGAYEQYF. The CDR3 region has the DNA TGTGCCAGCAGCCCCCTGCCGGGGGCTTACGAGCAGTACTTC.

The gene calls are TRBV28 and TRBJ2-7; the D gene is possibly TRBD2 (7 bases). V lost 1 base and J 2 bases, leaving 12 bases between the germline ends. From germline, CDR1 is MDHEN and CDR2 SYDVKM. This CDR3 has 15 amino acids. CDR3 amino acids: CASSLYGRGPYEQYF. As DNA, the CDR3 is TGTGCCAGCAGTTTATATGGGCGGGGGCCCTACGAGCAGTACTTC.

This rearrangement joins TRBV27 to TRBJ2-7; tentatively, D is TRBD1 (6 bases). V lost 6 bases and J 2 bases, leaving 11 bases between the germline ends. Germline V lookup: CDR1 MNHEY, CDR2 SMNVEV (reference sequence). CDR3 size: 13 residues. CDR3 sequence reads: CASSLTGPYEQYF. For the CDR3, the DNA is TGTGCCAGCAGCTTAACAGGGCCCTACGAGCAGTACTTC.

V gene TRBV5-1 combines with J gene TRBJ1-3; D may be TRBD1 (6 bases). The CDR3 has 17 residues. Trimming took off 1 base at V and 2 bases at J, with 16 bases between the two ends. Germline V gene data show CDR1 as SGHRS and CDR2 as YFSETQ. The DNA of the CDR3 is TGCGCCAGCAGCTTGACAACAGGGAGGTCTCCTGGAAACACCATATATTTT. Translation: CASSLTTGRSPGNTIYF. Supplemented by reference TRBV5-1 and TRBJ1-3, the full variable domain reads KAGVTQTPRYLIKTRGQQVTLSCSPISGHRSVSWYQQTPGQGLQFLFEYFSETQRNKGNFPGRFSGRQFSNSRSEMNVSTLELGDSALYLCASSLTTGRSPGNTIYFGEGSWLTVV.

This clone was observed a few times. The rearrangement joins TRBV3-1 (or the pseudogene TRBV3-2) to TRBJ2-7, with 10 bases that match TRBD1. The germline V gene encodes CDR1 LGHDT and CDR2 YNNKEL (reference sequence). J gave up 2 bases and V 4 bases, and 2 bases lay outside the gene matches. This CDR3 is built from 14 residues. CDR3 in amino acids: CASSPTGGAYEQYF. The CDR3 DNA reads as TGTGCCAGCAGCCCGACAGGGGGCGCCTACGAGCAGTACTTC.

The rearrangement links TRBV5-1 to TRBJ1-6, with 7 bases identical to TRBD1. This CDR3 is built from 16 residues. Germline V CDR1 and CDR2: SGHRS, YFSETQ. V lost 3 bases to trimming and J lost 0 bases; unmatched junction nucleotides: 3. CDR3 residues: CASSSRQGSYNSPLHF. In DNA form, the CDR3 reads TGCGCCAGCAGCTCCCGACAGGGCTCCTATAATTCACCCCTCCACTTT.